The 31 T cell receptor beta chains presented below share a single source sample, sequenced in a study of radiotherapy plus CTLA-4 blockade in lung cancer. TCRdb keeps only in-frame clones here, not all; method: immunoSEQ multiplex PCR. The data hold about 12,000 clones, with 80% to 90% observed a single time. This sample comprised peripheral blood, obtained from a patient treated with radiotherapy plus ipilimumab. These TCRs come from a human donor with non-small cell lung cancer that progressed on radiotherapy plus ipilimumab.

This chain uses TRBV13 with TRBJ1-5; D is possibly TRBD1 (5 bases). CDR1 and CDR2 from the germline V gene are PRHDT and FYEKMQ (reference sequence). This CDR3 is built from 16 residues. The V end lost 0 bases, the J end lost 1 base, and 10 bases lay between the germline ends. CDR3 amino acids: CASSLGGRASNQPQHF. In DNA form, the CDR3 reads TGTGCCAGCAGCTTAGGAGGCAGGGCCAGCAATCAGCCCCAGCATTTT.

The V and J genes are TRBV10-3 and TRBJ1-2; D is possibly TRBD1 (6 bases). The CDR3 loop spans 16 amino acids. V dropped 5 bases and J dropped 2 bases, with 18 bases sitting between them. In germline, CDR1 is ENHRY, CDR2 SYGVKD. The CDR3 DNA sequence: TGTGCCATCAGTCCCCCCCGAGGGGACATCAACTATGGCTACACCTTC. It translates to CAISPPRGDINYGYTF.

The chain recombines TRBV19 with TRBJ1-6; D is unresolved. This CDR3 is 16 amino acids long. Germline values: CDR1 LNHDA, CDR2 SQIVND (reference sequence). Deletions cut 2 bases from V and 0 bases from J, with 8 bases between. The CDR3 sequence is CASSIMGSSYNSPLHF. CDR3 coding DNA: TGTGCCAGTAGTATAATGGGGAGCTCCTATAATTCACCCCTCCACTTT.

V usage is TRBV4-1 and J usage is TRBJ1-2; weak D call: TRBD1 (6 bases). The CDR3 length is 16 residues. CDR1 and CDR2 (germline): MGHRA, YSYEKL. Trimming shortened V by 1 base and J by 7 bases, and 19 bases separated the two germline ends. CDR3 residues: CASSQGRGGGRRGYTF. The DNA for the CDR3 is TGCGCCAGCAGCCAAGGGAGGGGGGGTGGCCGTCGTGGCTACACCTTC.

The chain uses TRBV7-3 and TRBJ2-3; D possibly corresponds to TRBD2 (5 bases). This CDR3 region has 14 residues. V dropped 5 bases and J dropped 2 bases, with 11 bases sitting between them. Germline CDR1 and CDR2: SGHTA and FQGTGA. CDR3 nucleotides: TGTGCCAGCAGCCTAGGACTGTCCACAGATACGCAGTATTTT. Its protein product is CASSLGLSTDTQYF.

This clone was seen only a few times. The V call is TRBV2, the J call TRBJ1-3; D gene ambiguous. Per germline, CDR1 SNHLY and CDR2 FYNNEI. V dropped 3 bases and J dropped 0 bases, with 6 bases sitting between them. The CDR3 consists of 14 residues. DNA for the CDR3: TGTGCCAGCAGTGATGCAAGCTCTGGAAACACCATATATTTT. Protein product: CASSDASSGNTIYF.

This sequence joins TRBV7-2 and TRBJ1-4, with no clear D. Germline-derived CDR1 and CDR2 are SGHTA and FQGNSA. V lost 3 bases and J lost 4, with 12 bases in between. The CDR3 is made up of 15 amino acids. The CDR3 DNA sequence: TGTGCCAGCAGCTTGAACCGGGGATTTAATGAAAAACTGTTTTTT. Translation: CASSLNRGFNEKLFF.

The rearrangement uses TRBV11-3 and TRBJ2-2; D ambiguous. Germline V gene lookup returns CDR1 SGHNT and CDR2 YENEEA. The CDR3 runs 12 residues. V lost 5 bases to trimming and J lost 2 bases, with 3 bases between them. CDR3 nucleotides: TGTGCCAGCAGCGCAAACACCGGGGAGCTGTTTTTT. It specifies CASSANTGELFF.

In this sample, this clone turned up a few times. This sequence joins TRBV2 and TRBJ1-1; TRBD1 is a possible D gene (5 bases). Trimming stripped 6 bases from V and 2 bases from J, with 16 bases between. The germline V gene has CDR1 SNHLY and CDR2 FYNNEI. The CDR3 spans 15 residues. The CDR3 DNA is TGTGCCAGCAGACCCCGGACAATGCAAAACACTGAAGCTTTCTTT. It encodes CASRPRTMQNTEAFF. The complete variable domain, with remaining parts taken from reference TRBV2 and TRBJ1-1, reads EPEVTQTPSHQVTQMGQEVILRCVPISNHLYFYWYRQILGQKVEFLVSFYNNEISEKSEIFDDQFSVERPDGSNFTLKIRSTKLEDSAMYFCASRPRTMQNTEAFFGQGTRLTVV.

The CDR3 region has the DNA TGTGCCAGCAGCCCATCGAGTAGCAATCAGCCCCAGCATTTT. Protein product: CASSPSSSNQPQHF. The gene calls are TRBV4-2 and TRBJ1-5; D unresolved. There are 14 residues in the CDR3. Germline V gene data show CDR1 as LGHNA and CDR2 as YNFKEQ. With 4 bases removed from V and 0 bases from J, the gap between germline ends came to 7 bases.

This chain uses TRBV15 with TRBJ2-5; either TRBD1 or TRBD2 may fit D (6 bases each). Germline V gene lookup returns CDR1 LNHNV and CDR2 YYDKDF (reference sequence). The CDR3 has 15 amino acids. V lost 0 bases and J lost 5, with 13 bases in between. CDR3 sequence (DNA): TGTGCCACCAGCAGAGATGCCGGGGGCGATGAGACCCAGTACTTC. It specifies CATSRDAGGDETQYF.

V is TRBV5-6 and J is TRBJ2-3, with a possible D match to TRBD1 (6 bases). Germline V CDR1 and CDR2: SGHDT, YYEEEE. The CDR3 extends over 16 amino acids. Between the trimmed V and J ends, which lost 4 bases and 2 bases, there was a span of 17 bases. CDR3 amino acids: CASSNPGHSPTDTQYF. CDR3 coding DNA: TGTGCCAGCAGCAATCCGGGACACTCACCCACAGATACGCAGTATTTT. Drawing the rest from reference TRBV5-6 and TRBJ2-3, the complete variable domain is DAGVTQSPTHLIKTRGQQVTLRCSPKSGHDTVSWYQQALGQGPQFIFQYYEEEERQRGNFPDRFSGHQFPNYSSELNVNALLLGDSALYLCASSNPGHSPTDTQYFGPGTRLTVL.

V and J are TRBV4-2 and TRBJ1-4, with 10 bases lining up with TRBD1. This CDR3 spans 16 amino acids. With V trimmed by 0 bases and J by 8 bases, 6 bases remained unmatched. Germline CDR1 LGHNA, CDR2 YNFKEQ. The DNA for the CDR3 is TGTGCCAGCAGCCAAGATCCGGACAGGGGGTTCGAAAAACTGTTTTTT. This gives the protein CASSQDPDRGFEKLFF.

This chain links TRBV4-3 with TRBJ2-3, with unresolved D. This CDR3 contains 14 residues. Looked up from germline, CDR1 is LGHNA and CDR2 is YSLEER. Deletions cut 4 bases from V and 4 bases from J, with 12 bases between. The CDR3 spells CASSLRVAPDTQYF. In DNA form, the CDR3 reads TGCGCCAGCAGCCTCCGGGTAGCCCCAGATACGCAGTATTTT.

This clone was detected once. The chain has TRBV6-9 and TRBJ2-7, with D possibly being TRBD1 (5 bases). V lost 6 bases and J 6 bases, leaving 15 bases between the germline ends. This CDR3 spans 13 amino acids. Germline V CDR1 and CDR2: MNHGY, SVAAGI. The CDR3 DNA reads TGTGCCAGCAGGCCCCCTGCAGGGCCCGAGCAGTACTTC. Its translation: CASRPPAGPEQYF.

This sequence joins TRBV19 and TRBJ2-1; 14 nucleotides match TRBD2. This CDR3 is 17 amino acids long. V lost 3 bases to trimming and J lost 8 bases; unmatched junction nucleotides: 9. The germline gives CDR1 LNHDA, CDR2 SQIVND (reference sequence). As DNA, the CDR3 is TGTGCCAGTAGTATCACTTGGACTAGCGGGGGGTGGGATGAGCAGTTCTTC. Translation gives CASSITWTSGGWDEQFF.

V usage is TRBV7-8 and J usage is TRBJ2-3; D ambiguous. This CDR3 region has 13 residues. The germline V gene has CDR1 SGHVS and CDR2 FQNEAQ. V lost 1 base, J lost 2 bases, and 4 bases lay in between. CDR3 protein: CASSLVPTDTQYF. The DNA for the CDR3 is TGTGCCAGCAGCTTAGTCCCCACAGATACGCAGTATTTT.

In its sample, this clone was seen a few times. The gene calls are TRBV4-3 and TRBJ1-4, with a tentative D call TRBD1 (5 bases). This CDR3 contains 16 residues. With 1 base removed from V and 8 bases from J, the gap between germline ends came to 17 bases. CDR1 LGHNA and CDR2 YSLEER come from the germline V gene. The CDR3 spells CASSQADGRAEEKLFF. The CDR3 DNA sequence: TGCGCCAGCAGCCAAGCAGACGGCAGGGCGGAAGAAAAACTGTTTTTT.

The V call is TRBV4-1, the J call TRBJ2-5; 9 bases map to TRBD1. Looked up from germline, CDR1 is MGHRA and CDR2 is YSYEKL. V trimming: 5 bases; J trimming: 2 bases; junction bases outside the gene matches: 6. This CDR3 contains 15 residues. CDR3 protein: CASSFRDREQETQYF. The CDR3, as DNA: TGCGCCAGCAGCTTTAGGGACAGGGAACAAGAGACCCAGTACTTC.

The rearrangement uses TRBV6-6 and TRBJ1-5, with a tentative D call TRBD1 (6 bases). V lost 2 bases and J lost 10, with 12 bases in between. The CDR3 loop spans 13 amino acids. Germline CDR1 MNHNY, CDR2 SVGAGI (reference sequence). CDR3 in amino acids: CASSYGWGHPQHF. The CDR3, as DNA: TGTGCCAGCAGTTACGGGTGGGGACACCCCCAGCATTTT.

This clone occurred once. The chain couples TRBV12-5 to TRBJ2-1; TRBD1 matches at 9 bases. Germline loops: CDR1 LGHNT, CDR2 FRNRAP. This CDR3 is built from 17 residues. Losses at the gene ends were 2 bases for V and 12 bases for J; bases not matched to a gene: 17. The CDR3 DNA is TGTGCTAGTGGTTTGTTCTCTTACAGGGGGCGTCAACTGGGGCAGTTCTTC. Translating it yields CASGLFSYRGRQLGQFF.

The chain has TRBV11-1 and TRBJ2-5, with D tentatively TRBD2 (5 bases). The length of the CDR3 is 13 residues. Trimming cost V 5 bases and J 2 bases, with 9 bases left between them. CDR1 and CDR2 from the germline V gene are SGHAT and FQDESV (reference sequence). CDR3 region: CASSPGIQETQYF. CDR3 nucleotide sequence: TGTGCCAGCAGCCCCGGGATTCAAGAGACCCAGTACTTC. Filled out from reference TRBV11-1 and TRBJ2-5, the complete variable domain reads EAEVAQSPRYKITEKSQAVAFWCDPISGHATLYWYRQILGQGPELLVQFQDESVVDDSQLPKDRFSAERLKGVDSTLKIQPAELGDSAMYLCASSPGIQETQYFGPGTRLLVL.

This sequence joins TRBV2 and TRBJ2-7; TRBD1 matches at 7 bases. Germline CDR1 reads SNHLY; CDR2 reads FYNNEI. The CDR3 has 16 amino acids. V was pared by 2 bases and J by 2 bases, with 9 bases of the junction left unmatched. This CDR3 is CASSERGTDLTYEQYF. The DNA of the CDR3 is TGTGCCAGCAGTGAAAGGGGGACAGACTTGACCTACGAGCAGTACTTC.

The chain carries TRBV14 and TRBJ2-3; 7 nucleotides line up with TRBD2. V trimming: 0 bases; J trimming: 2 bases; junction bases outside the gene matches: 5. The CDR3 totals 16 residues. Germline CDR1 reads SGHDN; CDR2 reads FVKESK. CDR3 nucleotides: TGTGCCAGCAGCCAAGATCCAGCGGGATCCACAGATACGCAGTATTTT. Translating it yields CASSQDPAGSTDTQYF.

This chain uses TRBV7-2 with TRBJ1-2; TRBD1 aligns across 8 bases. The ends lost 5 bases at V and 0 bases at J; junction bases unmatched: 8. This CDR3 is 16 amino acids long. Germline V gene lookup returns CDR1 SGHTA and CDR2 FQGNSA. The CDR3 sequence: CASSLDSDRANYGYTF. The CDR3 DNA reads TGTGCCAGCAGCCTCGATTCGGACAGGGCTAACTATGGCTACACCTTC.

The chain links TRBV6-5 to TRBJ2-7; D is possibly TRBD1 or TRBD2 (5 bases each). V lost 6 bases, J lost 3 bases, and 12 bases lay in between. CDR1 and CDR2 from the germline V gene are MNHEY and SVGAGI. The CDR3 is 13 residues long. The CDR3 loop is CASRRGPLYEQYF. For the CDR3, the DNA is TGTGCCAGCAGGAGGGGTCCTCTCTACGAGCAGTACTTC.

This clone was seen more than once but under ten times. J is TRBJ1-1 and V is TRBV5-1; D perhaps matches TRBD1 (5 bases). The germline V gene has CDR1 SGHRS and CDR2 YFSETQ. The V end was cut by 2 bases, the J end by 7 bases, with 12 bases between. This CDR3 region has 13 residues. This chain's CDR3 is CASSFQGIGEAFF. The CDR3 DNA sequence: TGCGCCAGCAGCTTCCAGGGTATCGGTGAAGCTTTCTTT. Full variable domain (rest looked up from reference TRBV5-1 and TRBJ1-1): KAGVTQTPRYLIKTRGQQVTLSCSPISGHRSVSWYQQTPGQGLQFLFEYFSETQRNKGNFPGRFSGRQFSNSRSEMNVSTLELGDSALYLCASSFQGIGEAFFGQGTRLTVV.

CDR3 loop: CASRKDGNTGELFF. DNA of the CDR3: TGTGCCAGCAGGAAGGACGGGAACACCGGGGAGCTGTTTTTT. This chain connects TRBV5-4 to TRBJ2-2, with no clear D. Trimming removed 5 bases at V and 1 base at J, with 9 bases between. Germline CDR1 is SGHNT and CDR2 is YYREEE (reference sequence). The CDR3 runs 14 residues.

This chain links TRBV15 with TRBJ2-7, with D perhaps given as TRBD1 or TRBD2 (5 bases each). The V end lost 5 bases, the J end lost 0 bases, and 14 bases lay between the germline ends. Germline CDR1 is LNHNV and CDR2 is YYDKDF (reference sequence). CDR3 length: 15 residues. CDR3 bases: TGTGCCACCAGCGCCGGGACGTTAAGCTCCTACGAGCAGTACTTC. This sequence encodes CATSAGTLSSYEQYF.

J is TRBJ1-3 and V is TRBV6-1; D unclear. Germline-derived CDR1 and CDR2 are MNHNS and SASEGT. The CDR3 has 15 residues. V was cut by 6 bases and J by 0 bases, with 12 bases left in between. The CDR3 loop is CASRSSLDSGNTIYF. The CDR3 coding sequence is TGTGCCAGCAGGTCCAGCTTAGACTCTGGAAACACCATATATTTT.

V gene TRBV18 combines with J gene TRBJ2-2, with D unclear. Germline V lookup: CDR1 KGHSH, CDR2 LQKENI. The CDR3 consists of 16 residues. Trimming shortened V by 0 bases and J by 4 bases, and 12 bases separated the two germline ends. The chain's CDR3 is CASSPPAGKLTGELFF. CDR3 coding DNA: TGTGCCAGCTCACCACCGGCAGGAAAGCTCACCGGGGAGCTGTTTTTT.